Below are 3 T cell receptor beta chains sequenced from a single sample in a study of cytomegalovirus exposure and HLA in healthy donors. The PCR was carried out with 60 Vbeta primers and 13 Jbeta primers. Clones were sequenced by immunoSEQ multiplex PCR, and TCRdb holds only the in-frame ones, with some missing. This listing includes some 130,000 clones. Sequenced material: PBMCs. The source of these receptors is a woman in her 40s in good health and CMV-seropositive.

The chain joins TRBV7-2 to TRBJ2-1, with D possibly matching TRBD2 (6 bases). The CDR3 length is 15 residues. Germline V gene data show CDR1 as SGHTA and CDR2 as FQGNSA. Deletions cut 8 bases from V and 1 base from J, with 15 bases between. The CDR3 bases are TGTGCCAGCTCCGTACGGGAGTTATCCTACAATGAGCAGTTCTTC. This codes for CASSVRELSYNEQFF.

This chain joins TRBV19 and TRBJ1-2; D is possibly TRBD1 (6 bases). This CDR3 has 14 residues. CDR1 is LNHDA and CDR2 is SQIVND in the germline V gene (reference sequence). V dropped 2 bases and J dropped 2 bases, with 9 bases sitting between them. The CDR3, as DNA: TGTGCCAGTAGTATAACAGGGATGAACTATGGCTACACCTTC. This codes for CASSITGMNYGYTF.

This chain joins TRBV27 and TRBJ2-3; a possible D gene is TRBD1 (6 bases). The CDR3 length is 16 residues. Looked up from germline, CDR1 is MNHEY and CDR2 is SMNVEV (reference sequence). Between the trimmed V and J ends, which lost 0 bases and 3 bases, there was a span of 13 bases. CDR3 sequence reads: CASSLSAGAQTDTQYF. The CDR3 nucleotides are TGTGCCAGCAGTTTATCGGCAGGGGCCCAGACAGATACGCAGTATTTT.